Following are 32 T cell receptor beta chains from one sample sequenced in a study of blood T cell repertoires in COVID-19. This table comes from immunoSEQ multiplex PCR, and its TCRdb copy is limited to in-frame clones, with some not included. The sample holds about 170,000 clones, roughly 80% seen once. Specimen: peripheral blood. The receptors here all came from a man between 65 and 85 years old with active or convalescent COVID-19.

This sequence joins TRBV14 and TRBJ1-5, with a weak D call TRBD1 (6 bases). The CDR3 has 13 residues. V was shortened by 3 bases and J by 10 bases, with 13 bases between the two germline ends. CDR1 is SGHDN and CDR2 is FVKESK in the germline V gene. CDR3 DNA sequence: TGTGCCAGCAGCCAGAAAACAGGGTTCCCCCAGCATTTT. The encoded protein is CASSQKTGFPQHF.

V usage is TRBV7-9 and J usage is TRBJ2-3; 8 nucleotides agree with TRBD2. Looked up from germline, CDR1 is SEHNR and CDR2 is FQNEAQ (reference sequence). Trimming cost V 5 bases and J 2 bases; bases outside gene matches: 15. The CDR3 runs to 18 residues. CDR3 residues: CASSALGGLAGITDTQYF. The CDR3 DNA reads TGTGCCAGCAGCGCCCTCGGAGGTCTAGCGGGTATCACAGATACGCAGTATTTT.

To note about this clone: A junction end diverges from the germline sequence, so it may reflect a read error. The sample carries other DNA sequences with the same CDR3. CDR3 sequence reads: CASSEGHPYEQYF. CDR3 bases: TGTGCCAGCAGCGAGGGACACCCCTACGAGCAGTATTTC. V is TRBV5-5 and J is TRBJ2-7, with D maybe TRBD1 (6 bases). The CDR3 consists of 13 residues. In germline, CDR1 is SGHKS, CDR2 YYEKEE (reference sequence).

V gene TRBV30 combines with J gene TRBJ2-7; D remains unclear. V was clipped by 2 bases and J by 2 bases, with 7 bases between them. This CDR3 contains 12 residues. Germline V CDR1 and CDR2: GTSNPN, SVGIG (reference sequence). This CDR3 reads CAWSLLTYEQYF. The DNA for the CDR3 is TGTGCCTGGAGTCTCCTAACCTACGAGCAGTACTTC.

In this sample, this clone turned up once. This chain uses TRBV19 with TRBJ1-4; a weak D match, TRBD1 (6 bases). CDR3 size: 14 residues. The V end was cut by 6 bases, the J end by 8 bases, with 16 bases between. Germline assignment: CDR1 LNHDA and CDR2 SQIVND (reference sequence). CDR3 sequence (DNA): TGTGCCAGTAGATTCCAGGGGTTGCAGGAAAAACTGTTTTTT. It translates to CASRFQGLQEKLFF.

The CDR3 coding sequence is TGTGCCAGCTCACCCTTGGAGAGGGCCTACGAGCAGTACTTC. Protein: CASSPLERAYEQYF. The J gene is TRBJ2-7, the V gene TRBV18, with a possible D match to TRBD2 (5 bases). Germline CDR1 KGHSH, CDR2 LQKENI. This CDR3 region has 14 residues. Trimming shortened V by 3 bases and J by 2 bases, and 11 bases separated the two germline ends.

This chain links TRBV3-1 (or the pseudogene TRBV3-2) with TRBJ2-7, with TRBD2 identical over 11 bases. In germline, CDR1 is LGHDT, CDR2 YNNKEL (reference sequence). The CDR3 has 17 amino acids. The junction had 6 bases not matched to a gene; V was cut back by 0 bases and J by 2 bases. The chain's CDR3 is CASSQEAGLAAPYEQYF. CDR3 bases: TGTGCCAGCAGCCAAGAAGCGGGACTAGCGGCACCCTACGAGCAGTACTTC.

CDR3 residues: CASSWGVQRNTEAFF. The CDR3 DNA follows: TGTGCCAGCAGTTGGGGAGTACAAAGGAACACTGAAGCTTTCTTT. The rearrangement uses TRBV5-8 and TRBJ1-1; no definite D call. The germline CDR1 and CDR2 sequences are SGHTS and YDEGEE. The CDR3 consists of 15 residues. The germline V and J ends were trimmed by 5 bases and 1 base, with 15 bases remaining between them.

The CDR3 region has the DNA TGTGCCAGCAGTTTATGGGCACGAATGAACACTGAAGCTTTCTTT. It encodes CASSLWARMNTEAFF. The rearrangement uses TRBV27 and TRBJ1-1, with D uncertain. The CDR3 is 15 residues long. Germline V CDR1 and CDR2: MNHEY, SMNVEV (reference sequence). Trimming left V 1 base short and J 0 bases short, with 9 bases between.

Concerning this clone: An end of the junction differs from the germline gene, which may be a read error. The chain has TRBV7-7 and TRBJ2-2; TRBD1 agrees at 7 bases. There are 14 residues in the CDR3. Germline V gene sequence: CDR1 SSHAT, CDR2 FNYEAQ (reference sequence). In nucleotides, the CDR3 is TGTGCTAGCAGCCCGGACAGGCTAACCGGGGAGCTGTTTTTT. Residues: CASSPDRLTGELFF.

The genes are TRBV27 and TRBJ2-5; D ambiguous. V shed 2 bases and J shed 4 bases, with 8 bases lying between them. The CDR3 runs to 13 residues. Germline CDR1 is MNHEY and CDR2 is SMNVEV (reference sequence). The CDR3 is CASSLRRAETQYF. In DNA form, the CDR3 reads TGTGCCAGCAGTTTACGCCGCGCAGAGACCCAGTACTTC.

This chain connects TRBV10-1 to TRBJ1-1; 8 nucleotides agree with TRBD1. In germline, CDR1 is WNHNN, CDR2 SYGVQD (reference sequence). With V trimmed by 3 bases and J by 1 base, 4 bases remained unmatched. CDR3 length equals 15 residues. CDR3 in DNA: TGCGCCAGCAGTGATTCGGGACAGGAGAACACTGAAGCTTTCTTT. This gives the protein CASSDSGQENTEAFF.

CDR3 DNA: TGTGCCAGCAGCAAATCAAGGCCGGGACAACCGAACACCGGGGAGCTGTTTTTT. It encodes CASSKSRPGQPNTGELFF. The V and J genes are TRBV7-8 and TRBJ2-2, with a possible D match to TRBD1 (6 bases). CDR3 size: 18 residues. The germline V and J ends were trimmed by 5 bases and 0 bases, with 19 bases remaining between them. In germline, CDR1 is SGHVS, CDR2 FQNEAQ.

The V and J genes are TRBV6-5 and TRBJ1-2, with 7 bases that match TRBD1. There are 15 residues in the CDR3. Trimming took 5 bases from V and 6 from J; bases not matched to a gene: 12. Per germline, CDR1 MNHEY and CDR2 SVGAGI. The CDR3 DNA follows: TGTGCCAGCAGTAAACTACAGGGGAACCGGGATGGCTACACCTTC. Residues: CASSKLQGNRDGYTF.

This clone was counted only a few times. The chain employs TRBV4-3 and TRBJ1-2; TRBD1 aligns across 10 bases. J was trimmed by 2 bases and V by 1 base; bases with no gene match: 1. CDR3 size: 15 residues. Germline loops: CDR1 LGHNA, CDR2 YSLEER. CDR3: CASSQGTGGNYGYTF. Here the CDR3 DNA reads TGCGCCAGCAGCCAAGGGACAGGGGGAAACTATGGCTACACCTTC.

This chain connects TRBV19 to TRBJ1-1, with D unclear. Germline CDR1 LNHDA, CDR2 SQIVND (reference sequence). V shed 1 base and J shed 2 bases, with 8 bases lying between them. CDR3 length equals 14 residues. The CDR3 region is CASSIGPYNTEAFF. The CDR3 DNA follows: TGTGCCAGTAGTATAGGCCCCTACAACACTGAAGCTTTCTTT.

The chain is built from TRBV6-1 and TRBJ2-1, with 9 bases aligning to TRBD2. Germline V CDR1 and CDR2: MNHNS, SASEGT. Unmatched junction bases numbered 5, after V lost 2 bases and J lost 6 bases. This CDR3 contains 15 residues. The CDR3 nucleotides are TGTGCCAGCAGTGAAAAAGCGGGGGGAGCCAATGAGCAGTTCTTC. This gives the protein CASSEKAGGANEQFF.

This chain uses TRBV9 with TRBJ1-1, with D uncertain. CDR1 is SGDLS, CDR2 YYNGEE, per germline. With 3 bases removed from V and 3 bases from J, the gap between germline ends came to 24 bases. The CDR3 runs to 18 residues. As DNA, the CDR3 is TGTGCCAGCAGCGACCCGACGAGAATCACCTCTCGGGACACTGAAGCTTTCTTT. It codes for CASSDPTRITSRDTEAFF.

This clone came up once. The V gene is TRBV12-3 or TRBV12-4, the J gene TRBJ1-2, with D possibly matching TRBD1 (6 bases). V was clipped by 5 bases and J by 8 bases, with 15 bases between them. The CDR3 loop spans 13 amino acids. CDR3 coding DNA: TGTGCCAGCAGTCTGACAGGTCCACCCGGCTACACCTTC. Its translation: CASSLTGPPGYTF.

This chain joins TRBV5-1 and TRBJ2-3; D remains ambiguous. CDR3 length: 13 amino acids. Deletions cut 5 bases from V and 1 base from J, with 8 bases between. Germline V gene lookup returns CDR1 SGHRS and CDR2 YFSETQ. The CDR3 DNA follows: TGCGCCAGCAGTGGGCCTGGCACAGATACGCAGTATTTT. This encodes CASSGPGTDTQYF.

The gene calls are TRBV10-3 and TRBJ1-6, with TRBD1 identical over 7 bases. Trimming at V came to 11 bases and at J to 7 bases, leaving 14 bases not matched to a gene. The CDR3 length is 15 residues. Per germline, CDR1 ENHRY and CDR2 SYGVKD. In nucleotides, the CDR3 is TGTGCCGCCCGCTCTGGTACAGGGGAAAATTCACCCCTCCACTTT. This sequence encodes CAARSGTGENSPLHF.

V is TRBV3-1 (or the pseudogene TRBV3-2) and J is TRBJ1-2; the D gene is possibly TRBD1 (6 bases). Germline V lookup: CDR1 LGHDT, CDR2 YNNKEL (reference sequence). The CDR3 covers 16 residues. Trimming stripped 2 bases from V and 3 bases from J, with 16 bases between. In DNA form, the CDR3 reads TGTGCCAGCAGCCAAAGGGGGTCGAGGGGTGACTATGGCTACACCTTC. Translated, it gives CASSQRGSRGDYGYTF.

The CDR3: CASSRTGANVLTF. CDR3 bases: TGTGCCAGCAGCCGTACTGGGGCCAACGTCCTGACTTTC. The chain combines TRBV3-1 (or the pseudogene TRBV3-2) with TRBJ2-6; no firm D call. The V and J ends lost 4 bases and 2 bases respectively, with 3 bases between them. The CDR3 is made up of 13 amino acids. Germline V gene sequence: CDR1 LGHDT, CDR2 YNNKEL (reference sequence).

This clone was recorded a few times. The V gene is TRBV6-6, the J gene TRBJ1-4, with D perhaps TRBD1 (6 bases). Germline lookup yields CDR1 MNHNY and CDR2 SVGAGI (reference sequence). The CDR3 contains 16 residues. V lost 8 bases, J lost 3 bases, and 19 bases lay in between. The CDR3 DNA reads TGTGCCAGCTCCCCCGGCCGGGCAGGGGCTAATGAAAAACTGTTTTTT. It specifies CASSPGRAGANEKLFF.

Remarks on this clone: Other DNA sequences in the sample encode the same CDR3. CDR3: CSVGQAEAFF. The CDR3, as DNA: TGCAGCGTGGGACAGGCTGAAGCTTTCTTT. V usage is TRBV29-1 and J usage is TRBJ1-1; 8 bases line up with TRBD1. Trimming cost V 6 bases and J 6 bases; bases outside gene matches: 0. This CDR3 region has 10 residues. CDR1 and CDR2 from the germline V gene are SQVTM and ANQGSEA.

This chain links TRBV19 with TRBJ1-2; TRBD1 matches 8 bases. The V segment lost 3 bases and the J segment 1 base; nucleotides outside the gene matches: 4. The CDR3 length is 15 residues. Germline V gene data show CDR1 as LNHDA and CDR2 as SQIVND (reference sequence). The CDR3 coding sequence is TGTGCCAGTAGTATGCTGGACAGGGTTAACTATGGCTACACCTTC. Translating gives CASSMLDRVNYGYTF.

The gene calls are TRBV19 and TRBJ2-3; TRBD2 aligns across 8 bases. Trimming removed 0 bases from V and 4 bases from J; junction bases left unmatched: 6. The germline gives CDR1 LNHDA, CDR2 SQIVND (reference sequence). This CDR3 is 16 amino acids long. The CDR3 loop reads CASSIDGAGASDTQYF. The CDR3 nucleotides read TGTGCCAGTAGTATAGACGGAGCGGGAGCGTCAGATACGCAGTATTTT.

The gene calls are TRBV5-1 and TRBJ2-6; perhaps TRBD1 as D (5 bases). CDR1 SGHRS and CDR2 YFSETQ come from the germline V gene. V was cut by 4 bases and J by 4 bases, with 12 bases left in between. This CDR3 comprises 15 residues. CDR3 coding DNA: TGCGCCAGCAGCAGCAGGGCGCCCGGGGCCAACGTCCTGACTTTC. Its translation is CASSSRAPGANVLTF.

This CDR3 is CASSVVGGSYQETQYF. The CDR3 DNA is TGTGCCAGCAGCGTAGTCGGCGGAAGTTACCAAGAGACCCAGTACTTC. The rearrangement joins TRBV9 to TRBJ2-5, with D uncertain. The V end was cut by 0 bases, the J end by 0 bases, with 12 bases between. The CDR3 is 16 amino acids. From germline, CDR1 is SGDLS and CDR2 YYNGEE.

The chain employs TRBV5-4 and TRBJ1-2; D not certain. This CDR3 is 13 amino acids long. V was shortened by 3 bases and J by 7 bases, with 13 bases between the two germline ends. CDR1 is SGHNT, CDR2 YYREEE, per germline (reference sequence). The CDR3 reads CASSWVRRSGYTF. The CDR3 DNA is TGTGCCAGCAGCTGGGTTCGCAGGTCTGGCTACACCTTC. Full variable domain (missing parts from reference TRBV5-4 and TRBJ1-2): ETGVTQSPTHLIKTRGQQVTLRCSSQSGHNTVSWYQQALGQGPQFIFQYYREEENGRGNFPPRFSGLQFPNYSSELNVNALELDDSALYLCASSWVRRSGYTFGSGTRLTVV.

This clone was detected only once. V and J are TRBV19 and TRBJ2-7; TRBD2 might be the D (6 bases). This CDR3 comprises 13 residues. The germline V and J ends were trimmed by 6 bases and 4 bases, with 13 bases remaining between them. Per the germline V gene, CDR1 is LNHDA and CDR2 is SQIVND (reference sequence). The CDR3 sequence is CASRRGGDYEQYF. The CDR3 DNA follows: TGTGCCAGTAGAAGGGGCGGGGATTACGAGCAGTACTTC.

This rearrangement joins TRBV27 to TRBJ2-4; D is possibly TRBD2 (5 bases). Trimming removed 8 bases at V and 9 bases at J, with 20 bases between. Germline CDR1 MNHEY, CDR2 SMNVEV (reference sequence). This CDR3 region has 14 residues. The CDR3 is CASSLGVPSFIQYF. In nucleotides, the CDR3 is TGTGCCAGCTCCCTCGGGGTTCCCTCGTTCATTCAGTACTTC.